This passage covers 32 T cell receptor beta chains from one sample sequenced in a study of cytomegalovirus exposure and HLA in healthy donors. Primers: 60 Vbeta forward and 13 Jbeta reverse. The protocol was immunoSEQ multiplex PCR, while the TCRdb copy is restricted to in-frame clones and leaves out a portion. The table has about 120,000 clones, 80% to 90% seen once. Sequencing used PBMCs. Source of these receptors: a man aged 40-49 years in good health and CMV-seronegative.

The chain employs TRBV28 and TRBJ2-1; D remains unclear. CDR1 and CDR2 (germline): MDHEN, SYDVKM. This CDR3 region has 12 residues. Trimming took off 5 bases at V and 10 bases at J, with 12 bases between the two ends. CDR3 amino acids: CASSLPGGEQFF. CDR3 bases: TGTGCCAGCAGTCTCCCTGGCGGCGAGCAGTTCTTC. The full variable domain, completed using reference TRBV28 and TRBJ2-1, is DVKVTQSSRYLVKRTGEKVFLECVQDMDHENMFWYRQDPGLGLRLIYFSYDVKMKEKGDIPEGYSVSREKKERFSLILESASTNQTSMYLCASSLPGGEQFFGPGTRLTVL.

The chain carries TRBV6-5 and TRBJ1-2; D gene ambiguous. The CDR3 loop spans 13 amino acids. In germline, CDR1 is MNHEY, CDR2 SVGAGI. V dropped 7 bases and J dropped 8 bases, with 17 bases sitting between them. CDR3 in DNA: TGTGCCAGCACCCCAGAGGGCATTGGAGGCTACACCTTC. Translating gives CASTPEGIGGYTF.

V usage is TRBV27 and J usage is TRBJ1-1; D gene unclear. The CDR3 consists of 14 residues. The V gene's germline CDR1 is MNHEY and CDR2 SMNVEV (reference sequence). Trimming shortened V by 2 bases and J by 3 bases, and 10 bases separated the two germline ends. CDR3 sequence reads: CASSLQVRDTEAFF. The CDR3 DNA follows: TGTGCCAGCAGTTTACAGGTCCGTGACACTGAAGCTTTCTTT.

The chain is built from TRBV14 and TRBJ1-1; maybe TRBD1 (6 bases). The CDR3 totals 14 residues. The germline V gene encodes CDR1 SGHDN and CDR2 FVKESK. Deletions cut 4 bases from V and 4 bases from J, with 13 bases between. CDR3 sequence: CASSLRGASTEAFF. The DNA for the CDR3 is TGTGCCAGCAGCCTCCGGGGGGCAAGCACTGAAGCTTTCTTT.

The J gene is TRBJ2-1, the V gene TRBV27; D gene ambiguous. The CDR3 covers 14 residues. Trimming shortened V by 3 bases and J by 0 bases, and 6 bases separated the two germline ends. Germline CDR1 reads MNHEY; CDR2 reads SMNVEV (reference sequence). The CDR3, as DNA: TGTGCCAGCAGTTTCTACGACTCCTACAATGAGCAGTTCTTC. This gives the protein CASSFYDSYNEQFF.

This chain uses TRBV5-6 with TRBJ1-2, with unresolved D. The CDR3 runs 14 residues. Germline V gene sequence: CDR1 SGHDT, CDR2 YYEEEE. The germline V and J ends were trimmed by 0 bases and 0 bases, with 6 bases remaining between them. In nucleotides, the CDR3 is TGTGCCAGCAGCTTGGGGCAGGCTAACTATGGCTACACCTTC. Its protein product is CASSLGQANYGYTF.

The CDR3 spells CASSFTGGESNEQFF. The CDR3, as DNA: TGTGCCAGCAGTTTTACAGGGGGCGAGTCCAATGAGCAGTTCTTC. The chain couples TRBV28 to TRBJ2-1; 9 bases map to TRBD1. The CDR3 extends over 15 amino acids. The V gene's germline CDR1 is MDHEN and CDR2 SYDVKM. V trimming: 3 bases; J trimming: 6 bases; junction bases outside the gene matches: 6.

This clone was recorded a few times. The CDR3 region has the DNA TGTGCCAGCAGTGGAGGACTAGTTGGGTTCTTC. Protein: CASSGGLVGFF. The chain carries TRBV2 and TRBJ2-1; TRBD2 agrees at 7 bases. Germline V gene sequence: CDR1 SNHLY, CDR2 FYNNEI. Trimming removed 4 bases from V and 15 bases from J; junction bases left unmatched: 6. This CDR3 has 11 amino acids.

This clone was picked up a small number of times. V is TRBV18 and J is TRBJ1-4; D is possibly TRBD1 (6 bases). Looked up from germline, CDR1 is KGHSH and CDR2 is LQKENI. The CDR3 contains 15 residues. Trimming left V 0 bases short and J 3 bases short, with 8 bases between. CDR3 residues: CASSPPAGANEKLFF. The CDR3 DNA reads TGTGCCAGCTCACCACCCGCAGGGGCTAATGAAAAACTGTTTTTT.

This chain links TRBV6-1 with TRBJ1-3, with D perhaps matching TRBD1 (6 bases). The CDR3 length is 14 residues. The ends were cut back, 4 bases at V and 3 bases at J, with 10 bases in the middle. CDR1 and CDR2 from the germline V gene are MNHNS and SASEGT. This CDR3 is CASSVLQGGNTIYF. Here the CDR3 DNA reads TGTGCCAGCAGTGTGTTACAGGGTGGAAACACCATATATTTT.

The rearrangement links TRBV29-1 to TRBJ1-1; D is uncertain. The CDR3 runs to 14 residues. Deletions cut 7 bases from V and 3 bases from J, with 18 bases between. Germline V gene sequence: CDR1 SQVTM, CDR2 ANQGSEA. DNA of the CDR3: TGCAGCGCAGAAGGACCTCGCGGGGACACTGAAGCTTTCTTT. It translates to CSAEGPRGDTEAFF.

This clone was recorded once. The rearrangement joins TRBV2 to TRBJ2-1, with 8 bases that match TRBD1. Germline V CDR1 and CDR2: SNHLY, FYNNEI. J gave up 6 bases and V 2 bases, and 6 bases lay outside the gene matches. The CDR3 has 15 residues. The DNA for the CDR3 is TGTGCCAGCAGTGAACAGGGGGCGCTTTCCAATGAGCAGTTCTTC. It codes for CASSEQGALSNEQFF.

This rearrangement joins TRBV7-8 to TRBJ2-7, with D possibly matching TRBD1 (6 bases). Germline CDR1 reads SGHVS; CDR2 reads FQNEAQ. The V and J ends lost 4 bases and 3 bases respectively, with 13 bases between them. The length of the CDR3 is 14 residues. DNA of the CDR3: TGTGCCAGCAGCTACGGGACATCAAGCTACGAGCAGTACTTC. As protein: CASSYGTSSYEQYF. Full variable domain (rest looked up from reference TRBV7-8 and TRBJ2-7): GAGVSQSPRYKVAKRGQDVALRCDPISGHVSLFWYQQALGQGPEFLTYFQNEAQLDKSGLPSDRFFAERPEGSVSTLKIQRTQQEDSAVYLCASSYGTSSYEQYFGPGTRLTVT.

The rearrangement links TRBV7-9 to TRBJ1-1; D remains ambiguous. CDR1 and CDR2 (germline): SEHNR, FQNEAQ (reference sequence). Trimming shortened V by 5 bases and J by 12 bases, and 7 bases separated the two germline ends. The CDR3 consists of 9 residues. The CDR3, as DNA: TGTGCCAGCAGCGCGGAACCTTTCTTT. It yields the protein CASSAEPFF.

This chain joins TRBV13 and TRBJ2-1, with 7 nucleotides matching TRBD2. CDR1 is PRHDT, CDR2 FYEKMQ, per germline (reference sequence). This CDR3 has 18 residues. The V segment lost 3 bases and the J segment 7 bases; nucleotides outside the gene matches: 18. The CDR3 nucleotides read TGTGCCAGCAGCTTGAAGGGGTGGGTTTCGGGACTAACAAATGAGCAGTTCTTC. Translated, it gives CASSLKGWVSGLTNEQFF. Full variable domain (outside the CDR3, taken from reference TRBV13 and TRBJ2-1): AAGVIQSPRHLIKEKRETATLKCYPIPRHDTVYWYQQGPGQDPQFLISFYEKMQSDKGSIPDRFSAQQFSDYHSELNMSSLELGDSALYFCASSLKGWVSGLTNEQFFGPGTRLTVL.

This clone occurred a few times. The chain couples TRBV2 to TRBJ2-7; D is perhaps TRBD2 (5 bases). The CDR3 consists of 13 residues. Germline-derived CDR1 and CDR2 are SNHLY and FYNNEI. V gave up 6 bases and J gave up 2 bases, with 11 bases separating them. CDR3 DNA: TGTGCCAGCAGCCGGGATTTGACCTACGAGCAGTACTTC. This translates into CASSRDLTYEQYF.

CDR3 residues: CSVRGDTEAFF. Here the CDR3 DNA reads TGCAGCGTAAGGGGCGACACTGAAGCTTTCTTT. The rearrangement links TRBV29-1 to TRBJ1-1; D possibly corresponds to TRBD1 (5 bases). CDR3 size: 11 residues. Germline V gene data show CDR1 as SQVTM and CDR2 as ANQGSEA. V lost 6 bases to trimming and J lost 3 bases, with 8 bases between them. Together with reference TRBV29-1 and TRBJ1-1, the CDR3 gives the full variable domain: SAVISQKPSRDICQRGTSLTIQCQVDSQVTMMFWYRQQPGQSLTLIATANQGSEATYESGFVIDKFPISRPNLTFSTLTVSNMSPEDSSIYLCSVRGDTEAFFGQGTRLTVV.

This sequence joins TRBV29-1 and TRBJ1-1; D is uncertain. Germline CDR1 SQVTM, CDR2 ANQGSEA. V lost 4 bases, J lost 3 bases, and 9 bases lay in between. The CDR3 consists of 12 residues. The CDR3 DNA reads TGCAGCGTTGGGGGAGACCACACTGAAGCTTTCTTT. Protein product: CSVGGDHTEAFF.

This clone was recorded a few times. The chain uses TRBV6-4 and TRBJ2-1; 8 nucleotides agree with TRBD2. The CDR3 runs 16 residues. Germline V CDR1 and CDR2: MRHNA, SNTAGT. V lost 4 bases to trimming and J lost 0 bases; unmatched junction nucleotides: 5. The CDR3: CASSAAGTSSYNEQFF. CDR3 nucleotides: TGTGCCAGCAGTGCCGCCGGGACTAGCTCCTACAATGAGCAGTTCTTC.

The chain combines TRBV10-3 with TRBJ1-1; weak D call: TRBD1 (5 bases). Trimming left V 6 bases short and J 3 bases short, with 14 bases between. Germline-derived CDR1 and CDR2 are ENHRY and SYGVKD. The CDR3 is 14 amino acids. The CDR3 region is CAISKGAGDTEAFF. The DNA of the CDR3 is TGTGCCATCAGCAAAGGGGCGGGAGACACTGAAGCTTTCTTT.

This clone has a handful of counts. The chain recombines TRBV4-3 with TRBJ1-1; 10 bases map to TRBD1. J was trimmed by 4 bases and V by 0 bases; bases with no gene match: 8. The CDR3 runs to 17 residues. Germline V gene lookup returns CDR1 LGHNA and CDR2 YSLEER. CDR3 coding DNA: TGCGCCAGCAGCCAAGATTGGGCGACAGGGGGCATCACTGAAGCTTTCTTT. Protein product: CASSQDWATGGITEAFF.

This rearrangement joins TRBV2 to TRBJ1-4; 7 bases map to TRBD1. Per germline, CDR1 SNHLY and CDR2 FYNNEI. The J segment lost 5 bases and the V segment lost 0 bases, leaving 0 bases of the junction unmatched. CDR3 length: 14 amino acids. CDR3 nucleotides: TGTGCCAGCAGTGAAGCCAGGGGGAATGAAAAACTGTTTTTT. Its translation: CASSEARGNEKLFF.

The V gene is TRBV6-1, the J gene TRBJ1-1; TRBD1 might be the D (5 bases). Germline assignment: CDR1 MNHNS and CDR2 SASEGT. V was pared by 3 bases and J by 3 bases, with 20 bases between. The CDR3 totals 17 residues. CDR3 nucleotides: TGTGCCAGCAGTGACCTCTCGTGGGGGAGGGGAGACACTGAAGCTTTCTTT. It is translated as CASSDLSWGRGDTEAFF.

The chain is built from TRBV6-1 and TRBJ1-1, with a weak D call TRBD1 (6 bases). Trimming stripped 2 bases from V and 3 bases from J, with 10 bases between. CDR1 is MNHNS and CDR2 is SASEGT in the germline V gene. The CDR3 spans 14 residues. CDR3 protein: CASSERWTDTEAFF. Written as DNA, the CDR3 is TGTGCCAGCAGTGAACGATGGACAGACACTGAAGCTTTCTTT.

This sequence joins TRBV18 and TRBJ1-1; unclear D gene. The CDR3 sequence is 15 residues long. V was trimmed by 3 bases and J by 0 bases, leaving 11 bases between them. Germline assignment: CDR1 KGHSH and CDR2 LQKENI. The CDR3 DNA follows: TGTGCCAGCTCACCGGAACAGTACATGAACACTGAAGCTTTCTTT. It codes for CASSPEQYMNTEAFF. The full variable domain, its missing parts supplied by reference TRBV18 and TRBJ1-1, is NAGVMQNPRHLVRRRGQEARLRCSPMKGHSHVYWYRQLPEEGLKFMVYLQKENIIDESGMPKERFSAEFPKEGPSILRIQQVVRGDSAAYFCASSPEQYMNTEAFFGQGTRLTVV.

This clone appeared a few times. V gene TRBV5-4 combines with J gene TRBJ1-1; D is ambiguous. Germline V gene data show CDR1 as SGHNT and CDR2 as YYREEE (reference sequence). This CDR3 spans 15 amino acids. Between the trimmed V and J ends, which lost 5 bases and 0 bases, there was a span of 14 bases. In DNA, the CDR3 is TGTGCCAGCAGTTCCCATACAGCTCTGAACACTGAAGCTTTCTTT. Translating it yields CASSSHTALNTEAFF. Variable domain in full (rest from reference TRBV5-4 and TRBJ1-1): ETGVTQSPTHLIKTRGQQVTLRCSSQSGHNTVSWYQQALGQGPQFIFQYYREEENGRGNFPPRFSGLQFPNYSSELNVNALELDDSALYLCASSSHTALNTEAFFGQGTRLTVV.

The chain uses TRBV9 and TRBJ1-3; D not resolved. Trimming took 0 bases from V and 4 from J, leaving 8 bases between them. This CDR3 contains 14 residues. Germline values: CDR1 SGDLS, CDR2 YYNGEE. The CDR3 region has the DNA TGTGCCAGCAGCGTAGATGGCACAGGAAACACCATATATTTT. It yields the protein CASSVDGTGNTIYF. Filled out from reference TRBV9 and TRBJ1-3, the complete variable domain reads DSGVTQTPKHLITATGQRVTLRCSPRSGDLSVYWYQQSLDQGLQFLIQYYNGEERAKGNILERFSAQQFPDLHSELNLSSLELGDSALYFCASSVDGTGNTIYFGEGSWLTVV.

The CDR3, as DNA: TGCGCCAGCAGCCAAGCAGGGTGGGCGGGAGGGGACAATGAGCAGTTCTTC. Its protein is CASSQAGWAGGDNEQFF. The V gene is TRBV4-3, the J gene TRBJ2-1, with TRBD2 matching 9 bases. In germline, CDR1 is LGHNA, CDR2 YSLEER. This CDR3 has 17 residues. The V and J ends lost 1 base and 5 bases, in that order; junction bases with no gene match: 9.

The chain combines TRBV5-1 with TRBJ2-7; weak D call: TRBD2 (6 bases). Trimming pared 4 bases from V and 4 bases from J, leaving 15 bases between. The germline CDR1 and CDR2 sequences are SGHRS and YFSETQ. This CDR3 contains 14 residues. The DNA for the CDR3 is TGCGCCAGCAGCGTCGGAGGGTACGGATACGAGCAGTACTTC. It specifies CASSVGGYGYEQYF.

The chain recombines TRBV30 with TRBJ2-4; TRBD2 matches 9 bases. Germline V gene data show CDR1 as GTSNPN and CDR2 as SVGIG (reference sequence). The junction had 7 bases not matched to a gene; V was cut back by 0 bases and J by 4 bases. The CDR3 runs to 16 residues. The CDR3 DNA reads TGTGCCTGGAGTGTACTTCCTAGCGGGGCAAAAAACATTCAGTACTTC. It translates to CAWSVLPSGAKNIQYF.

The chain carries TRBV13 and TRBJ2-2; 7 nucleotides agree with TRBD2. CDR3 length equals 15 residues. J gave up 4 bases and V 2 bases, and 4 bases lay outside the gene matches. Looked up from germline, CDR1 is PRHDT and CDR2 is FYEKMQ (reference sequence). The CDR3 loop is CASSLRTGGTGELFF. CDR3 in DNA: TGTGCCAGCAGCTTACGTACGGGGGGCACCGGGGAGCTGTTTTTT.

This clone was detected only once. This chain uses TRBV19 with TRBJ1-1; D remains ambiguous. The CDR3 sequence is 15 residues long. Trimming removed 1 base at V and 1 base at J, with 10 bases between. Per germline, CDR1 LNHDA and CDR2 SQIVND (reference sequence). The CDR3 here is CASSIGARQNTEAFF. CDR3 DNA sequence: TGTGCCAGTAGTATAGGTGCTAGGCAGAACACTGAAGCTTTCTTT.